These 11 T cell receptor gamma chains were all obtained from the same sample, sequenced in a study of γδ T cells in repeated Plasmodium falciparum infection. Gammadelta T cells were flow-sorted from PBMC into Vgamma9/Vdelta2+ and Vdelta2-negative populations for bulk analysis. TCRdb processed the multiplex PCR reads again with the CATT caller. Of 25,000 to 30,000 gamma-chain clones in the sample, 2.5% to 3.5% were seen once. The sample taken for sequencing was gamma-delta T cells from blood. These TCRs come from a pool of human donors (malaria-infected and uninfected, not separated).

As for this clone: A read error likely explains this, since a far larger clone differs by one base. This sample includes further DNA sequences coding for the same CDR3. The chain carries TRGV9 and TRGJP. Because TCRdb records no J gene, it was assigned here through a match of the DNA to germline. The CDR3 is 17 amino acids. In germline, CDR1 is GITISATS, CDR2 ISYDGTV (reference sequence). The CDR3 loop reads CALWDHDQELGKKIKVF. The CDR3 DNA sequence: TGTGCCTTATGGGACCATGATCAAGAGTTGGGCAAAAAAATCAAGGTATTT.

Details on this clone: This likely reflects a read error, since a far larger clone is one base away. At the DNA level, this CDR3 is encoded by other sequences in the same sample as well. This chain links TRGV9 with TRGJ1 or TRGJ2. The J gene, missing from TCRdb, was assigned here through DNA to germline matching. Per germline, CDR1 GITISATS and CDR2 ISYDGTV (reference sequence). The CDR3 covers 15 residues. The CDR3 is CALWEVPRIYYKKLF. The CDR3 coding sequence is TGTGCCCTGTGGGAGGTGCCACGAATTTATTATAAGAAACTCTTT.

About this clone itself: The protein recorded in TCRdb matches a much larger clone and deviates from this DNA's translation at residue 13, suggesting a read error; the protein here is obtained by translating the DNA. The gene calls are TRGV2 and TRGJP2. Because TCRdb records no J gene, it was assigned here through a match of the DNA to germline. Per the germline V gene, CDR1 is EGSNGY and CDR2 is YDSYNSKV. This CDR3 has 18 amino acids. Here the CDR3 DNA reads TGTGCCACCTGGGACGGGCGAAGATATCATAGTAGTGGTTGGATCAAGACGTTT. Amino acids: CATWDGRRYHSSGWIKTF.

The chain couples TRGV9 to TRGJ1 or TRGJ2. Since TCRdb gives no J gene, matching the DNA to germline was used here to assign it. The CDR3 contains 15 residues. Germline CDR1 GITISATS, CDR2 ISYDGTV (reference sequence). The ends lost 3 bases at V and 6 bases at J; junction bases unmatched: 14. The CDR3 nucleotides are TGTGCCTTGTGGGAGCCTCGCCTGGGGTCTTATAAGAAACTCTTT. Amino acids: CALWEPRLGSYKKLF.

This clone has ten or more counts. This sequence is one base from a far larger clone and is likely a read error. The chain couples TRGV9 to TRGJ1 or TRGJ2. V lost 4 bases, J lost 2 bases, and 5 bases stayed unmatched. Germline CDR1 is GITISATS and CDR2 is ISYDGTV (reference sequence). This CDR3 comprises 13 residues. The CDR3 loop is CALWDIHYYKKLF. CDR3 bases: TGTGCCTTGTGGGACATCCATTATTATAAGAAACTCTTT.

Of note for this clone: For this DNA, TCRdb reports the protein of a much larger clone, which diverges at residue 16, most likely from a read error; the protein presented here is translated directly from the DNA. The CDR3 DNA reads TGTGCCTTGTGGGAGGTGCGGGTATGGAGTTGGGCAAAAAAAATCAGGGTATTT. Translation: CALWEVRVWSWAKKIRVF. No J gene call was made, and the V gene is TRGV9. The CDR3 is 18 amino acids. CDR1 and CDR2 (germline): GITISATS, ISYDGTV (reference sequence).

Ten or more counts support this clone. A far larger clone is only one base removed, so a read error is likely. The gene calls are TRGV9 and TRGJ1 or TRGJ2. Unmatched junction bases numbered 12, after V lost 3 bases and J lost 16 bases. CDR1 is GITISATS and CDR2 is ISYDGTV in the germline V gene (reference sequence). The CDR3 has 11 amino acids. The CDR3 region is CALWECYRKLF. DNA of the CDR3: TGTGCCTTGTGGGAGTGCTATAGGAAGCTCTTT.

This clone was observed many times. TCRdb's protein, taken from a much larger clone, differs from this DNA's translation at residue 15, likely owing to a read error; the protein displayed comes from the DNA. No call exists for the J gene, whereas the V gene is TRGV9. The CDR3 is 17 residues long. Germline V gene sequence: CDR1 GITISATS, CDR2 ISYDGTV (reference sequence). CDR3 region: CALWEVRKELGKKIEVF. The CDR3 DNA sequence: TGTGCCTTGTGGGAGGTGCGAAAAGAGTTGGGCAAAAAAATCGAGGTATTT.

As regards this clone: With only one base between it and a far larger clone, this is likely a read error. The DNA is omitted, as the CDR3 cannot be located on it reliably, and the CDR3 follows TCRdb's listing. The V segment is TRGV2, and no J call was made. CDR1 and CDR2 (germline): EGSNGY, YDSYNSKV. Both ends counted, the CDR3 spans 30 residues. Here the CDR3 reads CATWDGAIRNSLAVEQHLLSQVSIGRIQHF.

Ten or more counts support this clone. A single base is all that separates this from a far larger clone, so a read error is likely. The same CDR3 can be traced to other DNA sequences in this sample. The chain joins TRGV4 to TRGJ1 or TRGJ2. Germline lookup yields CDR1 EGSTGY and CDR2 YDSYTSSV. The CDR3 runs 11 residues. CDR3: CAVRYYYKKLF. The CDR3 DNA reads TGTGCTGTCCGTTATTATTATAAGAAACTCTTT.

This clone was recorded a few times. One base separates it from a far larger clone, so it is likely a read error. The DNA is omitted, as the CDR3 cannot be located on it reliably, and the CDR3 follows TCRdb's listing. TRGV9 is the V gene, and the J gene was not called. Germline lookup yields CDR1 GITISATS and CDR2 ISYDGTV (reference sequence). The CDR3 numbers 33 amino acids, ends counted. The chain's CDR3 is CALWEVLLIGIRNSLAVEQHWLSQVSIGRIQHF.